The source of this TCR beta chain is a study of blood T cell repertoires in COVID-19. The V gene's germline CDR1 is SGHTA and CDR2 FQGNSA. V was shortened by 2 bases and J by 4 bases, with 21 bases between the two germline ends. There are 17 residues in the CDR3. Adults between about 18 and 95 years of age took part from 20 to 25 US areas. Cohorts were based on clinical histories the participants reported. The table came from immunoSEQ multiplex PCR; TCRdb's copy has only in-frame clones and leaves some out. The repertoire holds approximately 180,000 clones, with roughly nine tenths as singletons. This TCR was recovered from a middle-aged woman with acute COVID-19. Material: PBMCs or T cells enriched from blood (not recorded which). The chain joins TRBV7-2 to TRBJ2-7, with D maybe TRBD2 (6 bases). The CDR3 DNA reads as TGTGCCAGCAGCTTATCCGGAGTGGGGGGAGATCTATACGAGCAGTACTTC. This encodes CASSLSGVGGDLYEQYF.